This T cell receptor (beta chain) was captured in a study of T-cell memory formation after mild COVID-19. In the study overall: Largely donor-specific TCR clusters were found.

In germline, CDR1 is GTSNPN, CDR2 SVGIG (reference sequence). The CDR3 spans 12 residues. V lost 2 bases to trimming and J lost 7 bases; unmatched junction nucleotides: 3. Study-level points and caveats: Later expanders leaned toward CD4+, whereas clones contracting from day 15 to 85 were balanced CD4/CD8. Shrinking CD4+ clones were chiefly CM and EM; CD8+ ones were chiefly EMRA.

cDNA libraries for TCR alpha and TCR beta, carrying sample barcodes and UMIs, came from 5'RACE with constant-segment primers. TCRdb re-analysed the 5' RACE reads in MiXCR, keeping a single row per CDR3 protein. Altogether about 500,000 distinct CDR3 sequences are present, about 20% being singletons, with the ten largest covering about an eighth. Remarks on this clonotype: The antigen is not known.

The sequence came from an adult woman who had mild COVID-19 (a few samples of this study predate the infection). Cell type and time point are not known. The sample comprised PBMCs or a T cell subset sorted from them (not recorded which). The rearrangement links TRBV30 to TRBJ2-3; TRBD2 aligns across 7 bases. CDR3 in amino acids: CAWSQTSNTQYF. In nucleotides, the CDR3 is TGTGCCTGGAGTCAGACTAGCAATACGCAGTATTTT.